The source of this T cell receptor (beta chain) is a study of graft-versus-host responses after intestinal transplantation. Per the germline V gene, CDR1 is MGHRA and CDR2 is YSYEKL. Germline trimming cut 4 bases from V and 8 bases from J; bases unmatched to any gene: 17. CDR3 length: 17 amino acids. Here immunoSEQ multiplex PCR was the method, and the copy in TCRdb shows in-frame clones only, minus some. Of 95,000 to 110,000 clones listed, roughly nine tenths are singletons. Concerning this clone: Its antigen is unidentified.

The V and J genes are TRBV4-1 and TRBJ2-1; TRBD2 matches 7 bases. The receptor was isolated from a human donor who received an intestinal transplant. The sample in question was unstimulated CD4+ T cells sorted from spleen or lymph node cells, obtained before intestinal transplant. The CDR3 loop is CASSPEGASGPWDEQFF. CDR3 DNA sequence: TGCGCCAGCAGCCCAGAAGGCGCTAGCGGCCCTTGGGATGAGCAGTTCTTC.